This entry features one T cell receptor (beta chain) sequence. The entry originates in a study of blood T cell repertoires in COVID-19. The germline V gene has CDR1 LGHDT and CDR2 YNNKEL (reference sequence). This CDR3 comprises 15 residues. V lost 0 bases to trimming and J lost 7 bases, with 16 bases between them. The method was immunoSEQ multiplex PCR; TCRdb's version includes in-frame clones alone and lacks a portion of them. Found here are approximately 110,000 clones, about 85% of them singletons; the top ten hold 2% to 2.5%. The chain couples TRBV3-1 (or the pseudogene TRBV3-2) to TRBJ2-7; D gene unclear. The sequence derives from a human donor in a cohort sampled during active COVID-19. The sample consisted of peripheral blood. The CDR3 DNA reads as TGTGCCAGCAGCCAAGACCAGTCCCGCAGCAGGGAGCAGTACTTC. Translation: CASSQDQSRSREQYF.